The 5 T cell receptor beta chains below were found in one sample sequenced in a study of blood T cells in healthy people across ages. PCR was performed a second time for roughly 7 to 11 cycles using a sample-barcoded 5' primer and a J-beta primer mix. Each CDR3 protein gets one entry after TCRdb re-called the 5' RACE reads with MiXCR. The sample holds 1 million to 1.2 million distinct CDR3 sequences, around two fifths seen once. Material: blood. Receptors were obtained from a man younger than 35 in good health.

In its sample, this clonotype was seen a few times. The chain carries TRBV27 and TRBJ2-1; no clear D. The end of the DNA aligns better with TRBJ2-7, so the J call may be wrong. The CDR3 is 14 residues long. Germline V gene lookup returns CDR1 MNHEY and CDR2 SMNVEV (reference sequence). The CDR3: CASRPGSSYNEQYF. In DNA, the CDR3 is TGTGCCAGCAGGCCCGGAAGCTCCTACAATGAGCAGTACTTC.

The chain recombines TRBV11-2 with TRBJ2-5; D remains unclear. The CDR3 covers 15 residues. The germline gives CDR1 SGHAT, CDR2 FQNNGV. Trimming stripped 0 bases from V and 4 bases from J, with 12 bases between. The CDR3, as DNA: TGTGCCAGCAGCTTAGATCCAGTACCGGGAGAGACCCAGTACTTC. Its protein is CASSLDPVPGETQYF.

The CDR3 nucleotides read TGTGCCAGCAGCCAACGGCCTAGCGGGAATCAAGAGACCCAGTACTTC. Its protein product is CASSQRPSGNQETQYF. The chain uses TRBV3-1 and TRBJ2-5; 9 bases are a match to TRBD2. Trimming took 2 bases from V and 2 from J; bases not matched to a gene: 6. Germline V gene sequence: CDR1 LGHDT, CDR2 YNNKEL (reference sequence). The CDR3 spans 16 residues.

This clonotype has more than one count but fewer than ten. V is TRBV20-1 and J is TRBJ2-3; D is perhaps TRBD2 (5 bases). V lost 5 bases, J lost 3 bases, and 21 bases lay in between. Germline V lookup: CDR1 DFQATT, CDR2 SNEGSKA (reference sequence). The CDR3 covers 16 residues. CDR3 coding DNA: TGCAGTGCTCCGGGTTTTAGCCTGGGCGGGACAGATACGCAGTATTTT. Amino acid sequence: CSAPGFSLGGTDTQYF.

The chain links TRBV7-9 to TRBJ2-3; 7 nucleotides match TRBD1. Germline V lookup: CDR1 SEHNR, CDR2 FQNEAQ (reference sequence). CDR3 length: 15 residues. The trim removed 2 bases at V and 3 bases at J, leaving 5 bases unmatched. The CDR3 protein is CASSLKGALTDTQYF. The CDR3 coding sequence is TGTGCCAGCAGCTTAAAGGGGGCCTTAACAGATACGCAGTATTTT.